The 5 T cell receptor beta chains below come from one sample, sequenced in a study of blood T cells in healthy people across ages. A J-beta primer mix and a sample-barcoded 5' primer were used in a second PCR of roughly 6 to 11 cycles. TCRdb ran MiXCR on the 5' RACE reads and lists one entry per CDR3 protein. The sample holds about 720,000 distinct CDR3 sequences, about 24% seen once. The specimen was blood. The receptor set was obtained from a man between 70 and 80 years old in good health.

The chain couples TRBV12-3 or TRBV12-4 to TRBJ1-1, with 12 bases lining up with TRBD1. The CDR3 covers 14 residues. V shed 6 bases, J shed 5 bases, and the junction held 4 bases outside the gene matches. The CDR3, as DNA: TGTGCCAGCAGGGGGACAGGGGGCATAACTGAAGCTTTCTTT. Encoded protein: CASRGTGGITEAFF.

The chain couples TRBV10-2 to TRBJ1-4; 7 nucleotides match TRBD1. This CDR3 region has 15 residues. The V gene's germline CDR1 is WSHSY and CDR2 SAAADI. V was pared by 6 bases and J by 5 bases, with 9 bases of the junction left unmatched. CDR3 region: CASRKDRDANEKLFF. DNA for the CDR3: TGCGCCAGCAGAAAAGACAGGGATGCGAATGAAAAACTGTTTTTT.

The CDR3 loop reads CASSEDWRGSYNEQFF. For the CDR3, the DNA is TGTGCCAGCAGTGAAGATTGGAGGGGCTCCTACAATGAGCAGTTCTTC. The chain recombines TRBV6-1 with TRBJ2-1, with D possibly TRBD2 on 6 matching bases. V was pared by 1 base and J by 0 bases, with 10 bases between. The length of the CDR3 is 16 residues. Germline loops: CDR1 MNHNS, CDR2 SASEGT.

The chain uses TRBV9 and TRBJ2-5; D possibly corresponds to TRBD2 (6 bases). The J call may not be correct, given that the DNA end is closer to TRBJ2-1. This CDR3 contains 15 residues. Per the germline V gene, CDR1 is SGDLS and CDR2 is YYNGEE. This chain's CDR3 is CASSVGETSHFRQFF. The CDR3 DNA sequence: TGTGCCAGCAGCGTAGGAGAGACTAGTCATTTCCGGCAGTTCTTC.

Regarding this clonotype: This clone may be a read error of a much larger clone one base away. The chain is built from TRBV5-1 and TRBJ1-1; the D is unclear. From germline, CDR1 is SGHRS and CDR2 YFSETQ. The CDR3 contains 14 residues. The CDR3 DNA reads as TGCGCCAGCAGCTTGGAAGTTCGGCAGGCTGACGCTTTCTTT. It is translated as CASSLEVRQADAFF. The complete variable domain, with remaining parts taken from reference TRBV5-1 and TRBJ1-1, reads KAGVTQTPRYLIKTRGQQVTLSCSPISGHRSVSWYQQTPGQGLQFLFEYFSETQRNKGNFPGRFSGRQFSNSRSEMNVSTLELGDSALYLCASSLEVRQADAFFGQGTRLTVV.